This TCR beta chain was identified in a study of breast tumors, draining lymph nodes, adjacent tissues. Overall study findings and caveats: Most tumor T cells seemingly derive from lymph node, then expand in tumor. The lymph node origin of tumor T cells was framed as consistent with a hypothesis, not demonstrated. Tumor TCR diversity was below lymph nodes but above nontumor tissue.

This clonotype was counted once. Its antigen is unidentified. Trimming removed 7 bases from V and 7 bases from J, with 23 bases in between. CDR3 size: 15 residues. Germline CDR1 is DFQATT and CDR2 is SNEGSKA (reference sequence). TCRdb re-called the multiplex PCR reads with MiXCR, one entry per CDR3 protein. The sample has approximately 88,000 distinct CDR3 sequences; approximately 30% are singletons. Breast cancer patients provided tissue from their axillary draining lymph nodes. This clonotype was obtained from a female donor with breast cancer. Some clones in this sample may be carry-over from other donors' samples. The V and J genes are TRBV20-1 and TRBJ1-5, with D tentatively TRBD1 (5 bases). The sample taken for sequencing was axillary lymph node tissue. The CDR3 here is CSVARVLDNNQPQHF. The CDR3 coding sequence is TGCAGTGTGGCCCGTGTCCTGGACAATAACCAGCCCCAGCATTTT.